This T cell receptor (beta chain) was profiled in a study of shared clonotypes between healthy human individuals (dated by TCRdb to the early 2020s). Notes on the research overall: A few men and two women, aged 18 to 49 years, made up the cohort. Leukapheresis yielded between about 0.85 and 10 billion PBMCs per donor. To increase sequencing depth and limit assay-specific biases, TCR repertoire library preparation and sequencing were carried out by different laboratories using diverse techniques. Blood TCR repertoires of about 5 healthy adults were deeply sequenced to estimate repertoire size and the extent of clonotype sharing between individuals. Per donor, three plates each were used for CD4 naive and CD4 memory, two for CD8 naive, and one for CD8 memory. Overall study results and their limits: Pairwise subsampling led to the expectation that sequencing depth would affect the degree of clonotype sharing among donors. Compared with non-shared clonotypes, clonotypes shared by all four sorted-subset donors had higher generation probabilities. Incomplete sequencing was indicated by rarefaction of sorted-subset datasets, despite the large sequencing depth. Naive subsets generally had larger estimated clonotype richness than memory subsets. Sampling was restricted to blood, and TCR repertoires in tissue are likely to differ from TCR repertoires in blood. Because the study included only a small number of donors, the genetic and exposure-history diversity represented was limited. Sharing across a few donors was observed for around 5% of naive CD4, over 3% of naive CD8, about 2.3% of memory CD4, and less than 0.45% of memory CD8 clonotypes.

The germline V gene gives CDR1 as MGHRA and CDR2 as YSYEKL. The cysteine opens and the phenylalanine closes a CDR3 of 14 amino acids. The read is trimmed to its CDR3 DNA, 42 bases read in frame from base 1. V lost 0 bases and J lost 3 bases; the stretch between them is 8 bases long. A note on this clone: It lacks a known antigen. Per-base quality was not reported, and no clone a single base away is much larger than it. Other DNA sequences in this sample translate to the same CDR3.

CD8 naive samples consisted of CD45RO-negative cells that were positively selected for CCR7, yielding a CD45RA+CCR7+ population without TemRA cells. The donors were healthy, HIV-negative adults with no recently reported acute infections or vaccinations. Every donor was a Caucasian adult residing in Nashville, Tennessee, USA. After blood collection by leukapheresis, PBMCs were isolated using Ficoll-Histopaque density gradient centrifugation and then cryopreserved in the vapor phase of liquid nitrogen. Analytical flow cytometry was used to check the purity and quantity of each magnetically sorted T cell population. Genomic DNA was isolated from each sorted fraction and quantified by UV absorbance on a Nanodrop 2000c. TCR CDR3 regions were amplified from genomic DNA by multiplex PCR using the deep immunoSEQ assay. For each cell subset, the extracted genomic DNA was distributed evenly across all wells of several immunoSEQ 96-well plates, and each plate served as one replicate. Each replicate PCR for sorted subsets received about 210 ng genomic DNA, equal to about 30,000 T cell genomes. The purified libraries were quantified using a Qubit 3.0 fluorometer, sized with a Bioanalyzer 2100, and then quantified again using the KAPA Library Quantification kit. Every immunoSEQ 96-well plate was sequenced on a dedicated single-read 150-cycle Illumina NextSeq 550 flow cell. The paper's processing steps were these. The immunoSEQ output contained only junctional sequences without quality scores, so filtering could not match that applied to full-length reads. To assign V/J genes and CDR3, sequences were annotated against IMGT germline references using PyIR, a Python wrapper for IgBLAST v1.9. Reads were removed for weak V/J assignments (E-value above 1e-6), missing CDR3, stop codons, out-of-frame junctions, or ambiguous translated residues. V3J clonotypes were defined as sequences sharing an identical inferred V gene, J gene, and CDR3 amino acid sequence. Percentage overlap between repertoires was computed as shared unique clonotypes divided by the size of the smaller repertoire. Richness of each repertoire was evaluated using RTK rarefaction, the Chao1 estimator, and Recon v2.1 estimates of unobserved clonotypes. For all TCRbeta clonotypes obtained by the gDNA method from four donors, generation probabilities were computed with OLGA. The table comes from immuneACCESS by way of TCRdb, which keeps in-frame sequences with V and J called. Part of the clones is missing from these tables; in studies checked, under half for an unresolved V gene and the rest for unknown reasons. From that table come the V and J calls and clone size; the DNA was used to work out D and trimming. The sample profile shows a few million clones; 90% to 95% of them were found once. Under 2% of the sample comes from the top ten.

The chain links TRBV4-1 with TRBJ1-2; TRBD1 is a possible D gene, resting on 5 matching bases. Sequencing input: naive CD8+ T cells from PBMCs. Interpreted using the paper, the cell subset or site label stands for: CD45RA+CCR7+. The receptor's source is a man between 18 and 29 years old in good health. Some clones in this sample may be carry-over from other donors' samples. The DNA sequence is TGCGCCAGCAGCCAAGATAGAGGGGACTATGGCTACACCTTC. It codes for CASSQDRGDYGYTF.